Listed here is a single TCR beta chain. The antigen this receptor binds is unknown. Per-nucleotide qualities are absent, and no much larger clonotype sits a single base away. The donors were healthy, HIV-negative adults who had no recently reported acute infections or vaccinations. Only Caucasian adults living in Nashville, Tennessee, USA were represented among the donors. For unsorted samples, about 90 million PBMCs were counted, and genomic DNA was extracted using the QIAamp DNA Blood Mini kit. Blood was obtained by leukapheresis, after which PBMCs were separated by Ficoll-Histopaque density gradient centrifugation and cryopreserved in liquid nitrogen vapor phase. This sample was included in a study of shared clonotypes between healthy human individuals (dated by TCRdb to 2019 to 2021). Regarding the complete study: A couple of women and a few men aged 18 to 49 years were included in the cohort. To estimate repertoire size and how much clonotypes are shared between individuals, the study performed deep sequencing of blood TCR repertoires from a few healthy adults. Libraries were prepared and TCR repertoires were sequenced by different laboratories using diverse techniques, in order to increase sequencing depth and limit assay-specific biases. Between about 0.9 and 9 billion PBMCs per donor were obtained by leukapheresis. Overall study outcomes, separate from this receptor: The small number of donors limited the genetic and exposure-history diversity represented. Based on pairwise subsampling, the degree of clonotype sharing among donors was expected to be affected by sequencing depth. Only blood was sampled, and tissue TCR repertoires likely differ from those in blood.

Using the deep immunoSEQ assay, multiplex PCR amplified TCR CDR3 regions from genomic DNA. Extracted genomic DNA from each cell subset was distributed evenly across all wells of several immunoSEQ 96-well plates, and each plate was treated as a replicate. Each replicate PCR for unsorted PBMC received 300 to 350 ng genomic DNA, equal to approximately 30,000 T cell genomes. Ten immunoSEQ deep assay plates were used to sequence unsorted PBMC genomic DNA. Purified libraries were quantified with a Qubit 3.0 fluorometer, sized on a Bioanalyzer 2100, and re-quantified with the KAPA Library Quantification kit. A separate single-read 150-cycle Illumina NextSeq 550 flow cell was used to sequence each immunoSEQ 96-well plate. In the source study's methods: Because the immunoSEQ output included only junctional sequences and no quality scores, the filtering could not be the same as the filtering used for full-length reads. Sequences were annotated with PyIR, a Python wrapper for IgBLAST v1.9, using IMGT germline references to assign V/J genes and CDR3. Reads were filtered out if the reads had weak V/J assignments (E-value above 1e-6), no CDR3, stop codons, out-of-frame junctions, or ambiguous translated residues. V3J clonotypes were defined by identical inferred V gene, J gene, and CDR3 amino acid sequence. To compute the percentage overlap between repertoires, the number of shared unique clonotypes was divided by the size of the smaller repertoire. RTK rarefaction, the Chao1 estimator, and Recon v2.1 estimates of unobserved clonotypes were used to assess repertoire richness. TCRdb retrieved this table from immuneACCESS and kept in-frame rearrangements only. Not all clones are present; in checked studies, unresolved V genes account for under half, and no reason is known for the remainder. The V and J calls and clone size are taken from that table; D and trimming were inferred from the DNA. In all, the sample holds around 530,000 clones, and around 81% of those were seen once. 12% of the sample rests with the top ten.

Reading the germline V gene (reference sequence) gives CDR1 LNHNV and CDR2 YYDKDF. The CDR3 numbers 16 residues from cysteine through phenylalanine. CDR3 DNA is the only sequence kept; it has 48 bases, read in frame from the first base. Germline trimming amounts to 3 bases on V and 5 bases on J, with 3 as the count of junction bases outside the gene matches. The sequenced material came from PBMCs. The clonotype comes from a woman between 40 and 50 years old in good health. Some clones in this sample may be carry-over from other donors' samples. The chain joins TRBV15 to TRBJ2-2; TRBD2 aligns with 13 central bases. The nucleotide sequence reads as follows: TGTGCCACCAGCAGGCCGGGACTAGCGGGAACCGGGGAGCTGTTTTTT. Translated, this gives CATSRPGLAGTGELFF.